This T cell receptor (beta chain) was observed in a study of control samples from healthy donors and cancer patients. There are 14 residues in the CDR3. The ends were cut back, 1 base at V and 7 bases at J, with 9 bases in the middle. Germline V lookup: CDR1 SGHRS, CDR2 YFSETQ. TCRdb's copy holds only in-frame clones and misses some; the assay was immunoSEQ multiplex PCR. Of about 110,000 clones in the sample, roughly nine tenths were seen once. The sample holds one count of this clone. The TCR sequence derives from a woman in her late teens or twenties in good health. The material sequenced was blood. The chain employs TRBV5-1 and TRBJ1-6; D is possibly TRBD1 (6 bases). The CDR3 sequence is CASSLIGGNSPLHF. For the CDR3, the DNA is TGCGCCAGCAGCTTGATAGGGGGGAATTCACCCCTCCACTTT.